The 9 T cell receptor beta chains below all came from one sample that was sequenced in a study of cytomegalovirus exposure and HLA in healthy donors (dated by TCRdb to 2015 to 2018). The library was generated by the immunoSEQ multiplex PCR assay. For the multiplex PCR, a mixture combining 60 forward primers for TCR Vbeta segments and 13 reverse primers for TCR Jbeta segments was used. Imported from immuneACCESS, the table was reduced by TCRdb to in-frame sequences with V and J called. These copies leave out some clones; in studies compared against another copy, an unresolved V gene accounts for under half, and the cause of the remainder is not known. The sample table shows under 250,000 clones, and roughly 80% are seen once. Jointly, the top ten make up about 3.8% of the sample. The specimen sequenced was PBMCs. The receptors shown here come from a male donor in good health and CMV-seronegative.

The CDR3 region has the DNA TGTGCCAGCAAACGGGGGGACACCGGGGAGCTGTTTTTT. Translating gives CASKRGDTGELFF. The chain carries TRBV25-1 and TRBJ2-2; 7 positions match TRBD2. This CDR3 is 13 amino acids long. V shed 7 bases and J 3 bases; nucleotides not matched to a gene: 2. The germline gives CDR1 MGHDK, CDR2 SYGVNS.

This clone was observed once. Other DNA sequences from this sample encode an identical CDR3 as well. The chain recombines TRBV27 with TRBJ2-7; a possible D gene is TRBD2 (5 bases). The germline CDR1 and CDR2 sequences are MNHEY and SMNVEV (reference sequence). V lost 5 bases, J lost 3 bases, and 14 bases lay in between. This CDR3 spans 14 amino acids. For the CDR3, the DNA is TGTGCCAGCAGTCCCCGGGGAGATTTCTACGAGCAGTACTTC. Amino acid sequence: CASSPRGDFYEQYF.

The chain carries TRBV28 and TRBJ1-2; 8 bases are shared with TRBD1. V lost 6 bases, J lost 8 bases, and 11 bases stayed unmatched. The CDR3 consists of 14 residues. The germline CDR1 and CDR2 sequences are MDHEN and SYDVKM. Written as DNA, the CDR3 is TGTGCCAGCAGGCCATATGACAGGGGTGGCGGCTACACCTTC. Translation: CASRPYDRGGGYTF.

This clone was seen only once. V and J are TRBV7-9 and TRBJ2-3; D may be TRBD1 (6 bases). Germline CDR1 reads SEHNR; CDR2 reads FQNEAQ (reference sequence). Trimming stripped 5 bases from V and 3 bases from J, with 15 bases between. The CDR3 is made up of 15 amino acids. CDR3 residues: CASSPRGDRTDTQYF. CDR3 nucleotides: TGTGCCAGCAGCCCACGGGGCGACAGGACAGATACGCAGTATTTT.

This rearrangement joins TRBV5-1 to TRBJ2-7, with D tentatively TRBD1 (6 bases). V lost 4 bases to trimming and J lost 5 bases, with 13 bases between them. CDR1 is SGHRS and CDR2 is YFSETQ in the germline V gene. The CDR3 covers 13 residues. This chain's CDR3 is CASSLDRFDEQYF. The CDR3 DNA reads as TGCGCCAGCAGCCTGGACAGATTTGACGAGCAGTACTTC.

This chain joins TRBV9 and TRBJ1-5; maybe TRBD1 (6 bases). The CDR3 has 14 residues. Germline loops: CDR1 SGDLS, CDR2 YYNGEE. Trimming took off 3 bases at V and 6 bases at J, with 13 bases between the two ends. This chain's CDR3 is CASSAGQFSQPQHF. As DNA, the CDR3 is TGTGCCAGCAGCGCAGGACAGTTTAGTCAGCCCCAGCATTTT.

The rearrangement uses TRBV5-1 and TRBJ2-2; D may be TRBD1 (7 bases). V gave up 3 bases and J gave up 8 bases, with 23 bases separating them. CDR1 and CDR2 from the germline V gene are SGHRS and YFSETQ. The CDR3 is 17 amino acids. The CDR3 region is CASSWPRGVQRVGELFF. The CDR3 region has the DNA TGCGCCAGCAGCTGGCCCAGGGGGGTCCAACGGGTTGGGGAGCTGTTTTTT.

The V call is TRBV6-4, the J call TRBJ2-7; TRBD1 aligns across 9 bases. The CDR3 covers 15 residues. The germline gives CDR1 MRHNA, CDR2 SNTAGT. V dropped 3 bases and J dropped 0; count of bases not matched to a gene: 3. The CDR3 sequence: CASSEGTGSSYEQYF. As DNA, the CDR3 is TGTGCCAGCAGTGAAGGGACAGGGAGCTCCTACGAGCAGTACTTC.

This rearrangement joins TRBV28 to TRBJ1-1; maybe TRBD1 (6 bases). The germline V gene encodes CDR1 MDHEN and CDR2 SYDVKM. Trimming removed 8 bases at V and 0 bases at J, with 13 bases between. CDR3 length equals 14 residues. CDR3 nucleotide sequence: TGTGCCAGCGGACAGTATAAGATGAACACTGAAGCTTTCTTT. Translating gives CASGQYKMNTEAFF.